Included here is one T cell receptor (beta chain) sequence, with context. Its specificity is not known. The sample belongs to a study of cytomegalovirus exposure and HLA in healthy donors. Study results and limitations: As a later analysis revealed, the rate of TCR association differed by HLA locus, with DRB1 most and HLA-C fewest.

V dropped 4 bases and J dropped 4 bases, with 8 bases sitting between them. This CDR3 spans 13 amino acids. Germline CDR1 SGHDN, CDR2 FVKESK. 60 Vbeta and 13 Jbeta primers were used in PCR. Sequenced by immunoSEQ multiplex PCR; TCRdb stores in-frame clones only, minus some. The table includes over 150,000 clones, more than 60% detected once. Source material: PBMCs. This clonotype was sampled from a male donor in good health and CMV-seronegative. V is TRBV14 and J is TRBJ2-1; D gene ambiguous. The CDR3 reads CASSPSIYNEQFF. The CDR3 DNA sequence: TGTGCCAGCAGCCCTTCTATTTACAATGAGCAGTTCTTC.